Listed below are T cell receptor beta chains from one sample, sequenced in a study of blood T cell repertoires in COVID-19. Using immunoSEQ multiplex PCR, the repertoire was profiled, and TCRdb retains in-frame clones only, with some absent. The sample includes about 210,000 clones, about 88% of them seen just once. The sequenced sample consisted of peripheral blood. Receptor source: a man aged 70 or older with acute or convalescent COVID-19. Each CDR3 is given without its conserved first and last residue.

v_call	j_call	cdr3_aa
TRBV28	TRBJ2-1	ASSLAGAGYNEQF
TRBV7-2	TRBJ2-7	ASSFGAGAYEQY
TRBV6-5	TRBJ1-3	ATTGPADTIY
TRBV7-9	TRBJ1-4	ASSLVGQSTNEKLF
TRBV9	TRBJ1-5	ASSGTGDQPQH
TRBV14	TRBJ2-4	ASSQAGQGKNIQY
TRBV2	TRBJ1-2	ASSERAGTGGNYGYT
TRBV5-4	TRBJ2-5	AGSSRAGVGETQY
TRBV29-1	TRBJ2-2	SVPGLAGGKTGELF
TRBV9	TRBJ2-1	ASSVAPLYNEQF
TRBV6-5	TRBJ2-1	ASRRRYSYNEQF
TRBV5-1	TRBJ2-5	ASSLEREYHQETQY
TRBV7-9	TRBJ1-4	ASSPGQGYEKLF
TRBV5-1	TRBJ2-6	ASSLVAGTGANVLT
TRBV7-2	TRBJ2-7	ASRPTLAGGHEQY
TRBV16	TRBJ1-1	ASSQIAGNTEAF
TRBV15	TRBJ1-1	ATSRSRGNTEAF
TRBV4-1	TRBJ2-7	ASSQARGGSSYEQY
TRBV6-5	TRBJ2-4	ASSYLGQKNIQY
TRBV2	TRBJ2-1	ASSESGAGFNEQF
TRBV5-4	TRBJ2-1	ASSLPTGGDYNEQF
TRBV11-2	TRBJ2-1	ASSLSGRASDEQF
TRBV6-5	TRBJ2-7	ASSYSGRGAYEQY
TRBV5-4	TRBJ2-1	ASSRSPAGGNEQF
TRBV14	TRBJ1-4	ASSQRSTSLLF
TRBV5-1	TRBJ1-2	ASSLEAVNYGYT
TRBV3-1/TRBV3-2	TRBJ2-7	ASSQDPGVGDEQY
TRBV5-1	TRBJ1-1	ASKRAINTEAF
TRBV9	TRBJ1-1	ASSVDFSGVAF
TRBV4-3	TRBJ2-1	ASSQGGGKGWNEQF
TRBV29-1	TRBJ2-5	SADGLAAGGETQY
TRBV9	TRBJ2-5	ASSVAPLGGRETQY
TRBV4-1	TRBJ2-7	ASSLGRASPASSYEQY
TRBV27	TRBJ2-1	ASSADQSSYNEQF
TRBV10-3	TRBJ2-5	AISQGQGEGETQY
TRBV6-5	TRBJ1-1	ASRVTGLNTEAF
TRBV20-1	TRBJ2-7	SASLQGYEQY
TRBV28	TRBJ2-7	ASRTRTGHTYEQY
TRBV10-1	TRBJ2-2	ASSEGLAGRGTGELF
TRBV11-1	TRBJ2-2	ASVEGSVAGELF
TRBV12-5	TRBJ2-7	ASGLGGTGGRYEQY
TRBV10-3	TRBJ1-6	AISESGTGDNSPLH
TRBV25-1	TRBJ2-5	ASSVTSRETQY
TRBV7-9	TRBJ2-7	ASSLTTGGDEQY
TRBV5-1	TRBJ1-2	ASSLGQIPGGYT
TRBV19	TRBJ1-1	ASTLEGANTEAF
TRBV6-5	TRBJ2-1	ASSKSETYNEQF
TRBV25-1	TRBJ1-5	ASSEQGNQPQH
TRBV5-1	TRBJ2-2	ASSLRAGGNTGELF
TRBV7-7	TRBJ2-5	ASSLAFSETQY
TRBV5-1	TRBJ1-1	ASSLGGSGKEAF
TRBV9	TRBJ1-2	ASSKVEGFGYT
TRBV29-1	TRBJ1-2	SVNRIGGNGYT
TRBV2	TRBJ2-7	ASSLWTSGRDEQY
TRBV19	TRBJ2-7	ASSINLLSYEQY
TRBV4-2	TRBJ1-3	ASSQERLQGDTIY
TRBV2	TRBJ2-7	ATSGLAGPYEQY